This T cell receptor beta chain was sequenced during a study of cytomegalovirus exposure and HLA in healthy donors. Study overall: A prior study identified approximately 120 million unique TCR beta sequences from about 180 million T cells. Findings and limits, study-wide: Most TCR sequences were rare, but some public TCRs occurred in many donors. Looking again later, the authors saw that most CMV-associated TCR beta chains seemed HLA-restricted. Researchers reportedly found TCR beta sequences accurately predicted most subjects' HLA-A and HLA-B alleles.

The V gene lost 6 bases and the J gene lost 5 bases, with 11 bases spanning the gap. The length of the CDR3 is 12 residues. Germline V CDR1 and CDR2: SQVTM, ANQGSEA. Use of 60 Vbeta and 13 Jbeta primers characterized the PCR. Libraries were prepared by immunoSEQ multiplex PCR; TCRdb keeps only in-frame clonotypes and omits some of them. The sample includes under 95,000 clones. Concerning this clone: Its cognate antigen is unknown. Other nucleotide sequences from this sample produce the same CDR3.

This receptor was taken from a man aged 50-59 years in good health and CMV-seronegative. The rearrangement links TRBV29-1 to TRBJ1-5; possibly TRBD1 for D (6 bases). Specimen: PBMCs. In nucleotides, the CDR3 is TGCAGCGTGGGGGCGAGGGATCAGCCCCAGCATTTT. This translates into CSVGARDQPQHF.